This T cell receptor beta chain came from a study of blood T cell repertoires in COVID-19. In the study overall: Whether acute or convalescent, the COVID-19 samples came from the United States, Italy and Spain. The cDNA or gDNA used as material had been derived from T cells, B-cell-depleted T cells, or PBMCs.

Germline V gene data show CDR1 as LGHNA and CDR2 as YNFKEQ. The V end lost 5 bases, the J end lost 0 bases, and 12 bases lay between the germline ends. CDR3 length: 15 amino acids. Per the original methods: Nucleated cell number was recorded as an estimate derived from reference gene primer amplification. Produced via immunoSEQ multiplex PCR; TCRdb's table is partial and in-frame only. The V and J calls and clone size come from that table; D and trimming were worked out from the DNA. The table records tens of thousands of clones, 70% to 90% of them present only once. The sequence came from a woman older than 75 with acute or convalescent COVID-19. V and J are TRBV4-2 and TRBJ2-3; possible D gene TRBD2, 5 bases. Sequenced: peripheral blood. The chain's CDR3 is CASSSSKRSTDTQYF. CDR3 nucleotides: TGTGCCAGCAGCTCATCCAAGCGGAGCACAGATACGCAGTATTTT.